This TCR beta chain stems from a study of blood T cell repertoires in COVID-19. Study in general: COVID-19 samples collected from the United States, Italy and Spain covered acute and convalescent phases. PBMCs, B-cell-depleted T cells, or T cells were the source of the cDNA or gDNA that made up the material.

The CDR3 has 16 amino acids. V lost 1 base, J lost 3 bases, and 16 bases lay in between. Germline V gives CDR1 MNHNS, CDR2 SASEGT. In the authors' methods: The assay estimated nucleated cells by amplifying reference gene primers. Sequencing used immunoSEQ multiplex PCR; TCRdb keeps in-frame clones, though not all of them. V and J calls and clone size are given by that table; D and trimming were obtained from the DNA. Of approximately 230,000 clones listed, around 88% are singletons. Cohorts were determined from participant-reported clinical history. The V gene is TRBV6-1, the J gene TRBJ2-7; D is possibly TRBD1 (7 bases). The clonotype originates from a woman aged 45-65 years with acute COVID-19. The sample was PBMCs or T cells enriched from blood (not recorded which). CDR3 residues: CASSEDRQGGFYEQYF. The DNA for the CDR3 is TGTGCCAGCAGTGAAGACCGGCAGGGGGGTTTCTACGAGCAGTACTTC.